The sequence of this T cell receptor (beta chain) was determined in a study of T cell changes during pregnancy in multiple sclerosis. Data came from immunoSEQ multiplex PCR; TCRdb stores just in-frame clones and leaves some out. The sample lists over 100,000 clones; about 93% were seen once. The CDR3 contains 15 residues. Germline CDR1 LNHDA, CDR2 SQIVND (reference sequence). J gave up 1 base and V 4 bases, and 2 bases lay outside the gene matches. This clonotype originated in a female donor with multiple sclerosis, enrolled in a pregnancy study. Sequencing used peripheral blood, obtained in the third trimester of pregnancy. The chain couples TRBV19 to TRBJ2-3, with 10 positions matching TRBD2. CDR3 in amino acids: CASSKGLAGTDTQYF. The CDR3 coding sequence is TGTGCCAGTAGTAAAGGACTAGCGGGCACAGATACGCAGTATTTT.